This TCR beta chain was recovered during a study of T cells in Graves' hyperthyroidism and ophthalmopathy. V lost 5 bases and J lost 9; bases outside the gene matches: 13. There are 15 residues in the CDR3. Germline CDR1 is SEHNR and CDR2 is FQNEAQ (reference sequence). Study-wide findings and caveats: Researchers found most expanded thyroid clonotypes above 0.001 in blood as well.

Amplified TCR beta CDR3 regions derived from RNA transcripts. An initial round of RT-PCR targeting the TCR CDR3 relied on the HTBI primer set. One entry per CDR3 protein, called by TCRdb with MiXCR from the multiplex PCR reads. Of 110,000 to 150,000 distinct CDR3 sequences listed, around 21% were seen once; the top ten hold around two thirds. This clonotype was counted a few times. Its antigen is not known. Material for sequencing was blood. The chain carries TRBV7-9 and TRBJ2-1; 7 nucleotides line up with TRBD2. This TCR derives from a woman aged 45-65 years with Graves' hyperthyroidism that later progressed to Graves' ophthalmopathy. The CDR3 sequence is CASSVTGRGVGEQFF. The CDR3 coding sequence is TGTGCCAGCAGCGTCACCGGTCGGGGGGTGGGTGAGCAGTTCTTC.